The entry below describes one T cell receptor beta chain. This clonotype was observed a handful of times. Its antigen remains unidentified. Nothing much larger sits one base from this clone, and base qualities are not available. The CDR3 sequence holds 15 residues, the cysteine and phenylalanine included. Only the CDR3 part of the read is kept: 45 bases, read in frame from the first base. V is reduced by 3 bases and J by 6 bases, leaving a spacing of 16 bases between them. CDR1 and CDR2 are drawn from the germline V gene: SGHTA, FQGNSA. The library was built by means of 5' RACE. The sample was run on an Illumina HiSeq 2500. A second PCR of about 7 to 12 cycles was performed with a sample-barcoded 5' primer and a J-beta primer mix. Each TCR beta cDNA molecule received a unique molecular identifier from a template-switch 5' adaptor carrying 12 random nucleotides. Each sample yielded at least 2.5 million CDR3-containing paired-end reads. The Mint cDNA synthesis kit, primed by a TRBC-specific oligonucleotide, was used to synthesize first-strand cDNA from all RNA. After uracil-DNA glycosylase treatment, a first 18-cycle PCR used universal primers M1SS and BC2_uni_R on all cDNA. As for how the authors treated the data: For normalization, 1 million high-quality reads were randomly selected from each sample, with every read carrying a distinct molecular identifier. Instead of being binned into consensus sequences, reads that shared molecular identifiers were thrown out. CDR3 identification, clonotype clustering and error correction used MiTCR with a Q25 quality threshold and the strictest error-elimination algorithm. A nonparametric unseen species model with Euler transformation was used to estimate a lower bound on total TCR beta diversity. In-frame beta chains were kept once TCRdb had trimmed the public reads at Q25 with fastp and called clones with MiXCR. Rows with one shared CDR3 protein collapse into an entry with the most common genes and DNA. TCRdb's processing, not the authors', yielded these V and J calls. This sample gives almost 1 million distinct CDR3 sequences in total; just over 50% of them show up just once. In total, the top ten clones hold about a fifth of the sample.

The donors were some 36 Caucasian individuals from Russia, aged roughly 6 to 90 years, who were systemically healthy. Around 9.8 milliliters of peripheral blood were collected from each donor into EDTA-treated Vacutainer tubes. Ficoll-Paque density-gradient centrifugation was used to isolate PBMCs, with at least 7 million obtained per sample. Total RNA, at least 6 micrograms per sample, was extracted from PBMCs with Trizol reagent. For every donor, an aliquot of PBMCs went through flow cytometry to measure the percentages of naive CD45RAhigh/CD27high T cells. The entry originates in a study of blood T cells in healthy people across ages (dated by TCRdb to the mid-2010s). Regarding the study in general: In model experiments, roughly one uniquely barcoded TCR beta cDNA molecule per two T cells was captured by template switching. The study measured age-related changes in TCR beta repertoire diversity using deep sequencing normalized with unique cDNA molecular identifiers. The donors were divided into four age groups: young (average approximately 17 years), middle-aged (roughly 40), aged (approximately 62) and long-lived (more than 75). To avoid experimental bias, donors of different ages were randomly spread across the sequencing lanes. The study analyzed two additional independent replicas of 1 million unique cDNA reads from the same blood draw for two donors, one aged 18 to 30 and one aged 80 or older.

Beyond this particular receptor, the publication reports: Total diversity estimates from one million sequenced T cells were considered lower bounds and underestimates. Bulk unsorted PBMC profiling prevented conclusive comparison of naive and antigen-experienced compartments. Because the CMV infection status of the donors was unknown, age-related changes in expanded clonotypes may potentially have been confounded. As age increased, observed TCR beta diversity per million T cells dropped in a roughly linear way, and a significant reduction was already evident by age approximately 40. Compared with the aged group, the long-lived group had more naive CD4+ T cells, fewer expanded clones and increased TCR diversity, a pattern suggesting age selection. There was a strong correlation between observed TCR beta diversity and the percentage of naive T cells measured by flow cytometry.

The sequence joins TRBV7-2 to TRBJ2-3, with the D gene too uncertain to name. The source of this sequence is a woman aged 55-70 years in good health. Input material: blood. The CDR3: CASSFLGRRTDTQYF. The DNA reads as follows: TGTGCCAGCAGCTTTCTAGGGCGGCGTACGGATACGCAGTATTTT.